These 30 T cell receptor beta chains originate from one sample sequenced in a study of CD8+ T cells in alopecia areata. RNA, once extracted, was reverse transcribed into cDNA for use as the sequencing template. Clones were sequenced by immunoSEQ multiplex PCR, and TCRdb holds only the in-frame ones, with some missing. The repertoire holds about 200,000 clones, more than 50% seen once, with over 4% in the top ten. The material sequenced was CD8+ T cells sorted from blood. The receptors shown here come from a human donor in good health.

V usage is TRBV29-1 and J usage is TRBJ2-2; D unclear. CDR3 length: 11 residues. The V end was cut by 5 bases, the J end by 7 bases, with 8 bases between. Germline V gene lookup returns CDR1 SQVTM and CDR2 ANQGSEA. CDR3 residues: CSVLIVGELFF. CDR3 in DNA: TGCAGCGTTTTAATTGTCGGGGAGCTGTTTTTT.

This clone came up a few times. This rearrangement joins TRBV21-1 to TRBJ1-5; the listed D gene, TRBD1, was not tested against the DNA. TRBV21-1 is flagged as a pseudogene. The CDR3 is made up of 19 amino acids. The CDR3 DNA sequence: TGTGCCAGCAGCAAAGCAAGTGACAGGTCTCTTAGGGGCAATCAGCCCCAGCATTTT. It codes for CASSKASDRSLRGNQPQHF.

CDR3 sequence reads: CAWRSFNEKLFF. The CDR3 DNA sequence: TGTGCCTGGCGGTCCTTTAATGAAAAACTGTTTTTT. The V gene is TRBV30, the J gene TRBJ1-4; D remains unclear. This CDR3 has 12 residues. CDR1 and CDR2 from the germline V gene are GTSNPN and SVGIG (reference sequence). The germline V and J ends were trimmed by 5 bases and 4 bases, with 8 bases remaining between them.

This chain joins TRBV29-1 and TRBJ1-2, with D unclear. CDR1 SQVTM and CDR2 ANQGSEA come from the germline V gene. The CDR3 extends over 13 amino acids. With 6 bases removed from V and 5 bases from J, the gap between germline ends came to 16 bases. DNA for the CDR3: TGCAGCGTGACCGGGTCCCAGATTTATGGCTACACCTTC. Its translation: CSVTGSQIYGYTF. Using reference TRBV29-1 and TRBJ1-2 for the parts outside the CDR3, the full variable domain is SAVISQKPSRDICQRGTSLTIQCQVDSQVTMMFWYRQQPGQSLTLIATANQGSEATYESGFVIDKFPISRPNLTFSTLTVSNMSPEDSSIYLCSVTGSQIYGYTFGSGTRLTVV.

V usage is TRBV7-9 and J usage is TRBJ2-7, with a tentative D call TRBD1 (6 bases). Germline V gene lookup returns CDR1 SEHNR and CDR2 FQNEAQ (reference sequence). This CDR3 comprises 13 residues. V lost 5 bases, J lost 1 base, and 9 bases lay in between. Here the CDR3 DNA reads TGTGCCAGCAGCCAGACAGGATCCTACGAGCAGTACTTC. Protein product: CASSQTGSYEQYF.

The chain recombines TRBV30 with TRBJ1-1, with unresolved D. Trimming took 0 bases from V and 8 from J, leaving 7 bases between them. From germline, CDR1 is GTSNPN and CDR2 SVGIG (reference sequence). The CDR3 totals 11 residues. This CDR3 reads CAWSVEEEAFF. DNA for the CDR3: TGTGCCTGGAGTGTTGAGGAGGAAGCTTTCTTT.

Worth noting for this clone: Mismatch with germline at one junction end may stem from a read error. The CDR3 reads CASSRTGSEGFF. In DNA form, the CDR3 reads TGTGCCAGCAGTCGGACAGGGAGTGAAGGTTTCTTT. V usage is TRBV7-2 and J usage is TRBJ1-1; TRBD1 agrees at 8 bases. This CDR3 has 12 amino acids. CDR1 and CDR2 (germline): SGHTA, FQGNSA.

V and J are TRBV13 and TRBJ1-4, with 8 positions matching TRBD1. This CDR3 contains 14 residues. Trimming took 2 bases from V and 6 from J; bases not matched to a gene: 2. Germline V gene sequence: CDR1 PRHDT, CDR2 FYEKMQ (reference sequence). This CDR3 reads CASSLRTGYEKLFF. In DNA form, the CDR3 reads TGTGCCAGCAGCTTAAGGACAGGGTATGAAAAACTGTTTTTT.

The V gene is TRBV29-1, the J gene TRBJ1-3, with D possibly being TRBD1 (6 bases). Per germline, CDR1 SQVTM and CDR2 ANQGSEA. This CDR3 has 15 residues. Trimming left V 2 bases short and J 8 bases short, with 19 bases between. The CDR3 region has the DNA TGCAGCGTTGAAACCCGGGGGCGCTTCGGGTACACCATATATTTT. Translated, it gives CSVETRGRFGYTIYF.

This rearrangement joins TRBV7-2 to TRBJ1-6; 10 bases agree with TRBD1. Per germline, CDR1 SGHTA and CDR2 FQGNSA. The CDR3 consists of 19 residues. V lost 5 bases and J lost 0; bases outside the gene matches: 10. The CDR3 protein is CASSPDRGLINSYNSPLHF. The CDR3 region has the DNA TGTGCCAGCAGCCCAGACAGGGGGCTAATAAACTCCTATAATTCACCCCTCCACTTT.

The CDR3 reads CASSQAGNYGYTF. The CDR3 nucleotides read TGTGCCAGCAGCCAAGCGGGAAACTATGGCTACACCTTC. The chain carries TRBV7-9 and TRBJ1-2; D gene uncertain. V lost 5 bases and J lost 2, with 9 bases in between. Germline CDR1 reads SEHNR; CDR2 reads FQNEAQ (reference sequence). The CDR3 covers 13 residues.

This clone was seen only a few times. The chain couples TRBV29-1 to TRBJ1-1; D unclear. Germline-derived CDR1 and CDR2 are SQVTM and ANQGSEA. Trimming pared 6 bases from V and 1 base from J, leaving 3 bases between. The CDR3 consists of 10 residues. CDR3 DNA sequence: TGCAGCGTACAGAACACTGAAGCTTTCTTT. As protein: CSVQNTEAFF.

This rearrangement joins TRBV30 to TRBJ1-1; D is unclear. This CDR3 is 12 amino acids long. Germline values: CDR1 GTSNPN, CDR2 SVGIG (reference sequence). The V end lost 0 bases, the J end lost 5 bases, and 7 bases lay between the germline ends. CDR3 protein: CAWSVTGTEAFF. As DNA, the CDR3 is TGTGCCTGGAGTGTAACGGGTACTGAAGCTTTCTTT. Full variable domain (rest looked up from reference TRBV30 and TRBJ1-1): SQTIHQWPATLVQPVGSPLSLECTVEGTSNPNLYWYRQAAGRGLQLLFYSVGIGQISSEVPQNLSASRPQDRQFILSSKKLLLSDSGFYLCAWSVTGTEAFFGQGTRLTVV.

The sample holds a few counts of this clone. This same CDR3 is encoded by further DNA sequences in the sample. The chain uses TRBV27 and TRBJ1-1; D might be TRBD1 (5 bases). This CDR3 is 13 amino acids long. The germline gives CDR1 MNHEY, CDR2 SMNVEV (reference sequence). Trimming cost V 6 bases and J 2 bases, with 10 bases left between them. The CDR3 bases are TGTGCCAGCAGCTGGGGGGAAAACACTGAAGCTTTCTTT. Translated, it gives CASSWGENTEAFF.

In this sample, this clone turned up a few times. CDR3 region: CASSQERGPLHEQYF. CDR3 DNA sequence: TGTGCCAGCAGCCAAGAACGGGGGCCCTTACACGAGCAGTACTTC. The gene calls are TRBV14 and TRBJ2-7, with D possibly being TRBD1 or TRBD2 (6 bases each). CDR1 and CDR2 from the germline V gene are SGHDN and FVKESK. V was clipped by 0 bases and J by 5 bases, with 14 bases between them. This CDR3 is 15 amino acids long.

CDR3: CATSREGEYNQPQHF. CDR3 nucleotides: TGTGCCACCAGCAGAGAGGGAGAATACAATCAGCCCCAGCATTTT. J is TRBJ1-5 and V is TRBV15; D remains unclear. Germline V gene data show CDR1 as LNHNV and CDR2 as YYDKDF (reference sequence). With 0 bases removed from V and 3 bases from J, the gap between germline ends came to 9 bases. The CDR3 is 15 residues long.

The chain recombines TRBV7-5 with TRBJ2-5; TRBD2, as called in the table, went unchecked against the DNA. TRBV7-5 is given as a pseudogene. The CDR3 is 15 residues long. In DNA, the CDR3 is TGTGCCAGCAGCTTAGGAACTAGCGCAATGGAGACCCAGTACTTC. This gives the protein CASSLGTSAMETQYF.

In nucleotides, the CDR3 is TGTGCCAGCAGTGGTCCTGAAGCTTTCTTT. Its protein product is CASSGPEAFF. The chain recombines TRBV6-1 with TRBJ1-1; unclear D gene. There are 10 residues in the CDR3. Per germline, CDR1 MNHNS and CDR2 SASEGT. Trimming removed 4 bases from V and 6 bases from J, with 3 bases in between.

In its sample, this clone was seen once. The V call is TRBV29-1, the J call TRBJ1-1; D is unresolved. Trimming removed 0 bases from V and 5 bases from J, with 10 bases in between. The length of the CDR3 is 13 residues. Germline V gene data show CDR1 as SQVTM and CDR2 as ANQGSEA. Written as DNA, the CDR3 is TGCAGCGTTGAAGATCCCCGGGGAACTGAAGCTTTCTTT. This gives the protein CSVEDPRGTEAFF.

The chain combines TRBV7-6 with TRBJ1-1; D uncertain. The germline V and J ends were trimmed by 5 bases and 0 bases, with 7 bases remaining between them. This CDR3 is built from 13 residues. Germline CDR1 is SGHVS and CDR2 is FNYEAQ. CDR3 DNA sequence: TGTGCCAGCAGCCCGGACCTGAACACTGAAGCTTTCTTT. Translated: CASSPDLNTEAFF.

The chain joins TRBV4-1 to TRBJ2-3; D tentatively fits TRBD1 or TRBD2 (5 bases each). The germline V gene has CDR1 MGHRA and CDR2 YSYEKL. V was cut by 1 base and J by 2 bases, with 7 bases left in between. The CDR3 consists of 14 residues. CDR3 in DNA: TGCGCCAGCAGCCAAGGGGGGACCACAGATACGCAGTATTTT. This gives the protein CASSQGGTTDTQYF.

This clone has a handful of counts. The gene calls are TRBV19 and TRBJ1-1; 7 bases agree with TRBD1. There are 14 residues in the CDR3. V was pared by 4 bases and J by 4 bases, with 6 bases of the junction left unmatched. Germline-derived CDR1 and CDR2 are LNHDA and SQIVND (reference sequence). CDR3 in amino acids: CASSTHRDSTEAFF. The DNA for the CDR3 is TGTGCCAGTAGTACACATCGGGACAGCACTGAAGCTTTCTTT.

The chain combines TRBV27 with TRBJ1-2; D call uncertain. Trimming stripped 2 bases from V and 7 bases from J, with 11 bases between. Germline CDR1 is MNHEY and CDR2 is SMNVEV (reference sequence). The CDR3 runs to 13 residues. CDR3 sequence (DNA): TGTGCCAGCAGTTTAGGCCCTGGGCTTGGCTACACCTTC. It specifies CASSLGPGLGYTF.

This sequence joins TRBV15 and TRBJ1-6; D is unclear. CDR3 length: 14 residues. Germline values: CDR1 LNHNV, CDR2 YYDKDF (reference sequence). V was clipped by 4 bases and J by 7 bases, with 11 bases between them. CDR3 nucleotides: TGTGCCACCAGCAATGGGGAGTCCAATTCACCCCTCCACTTT. Encoded protein: CATSNGESNSPLHF.

The sample holds a few counts of this clone. The chain carries TRBV29-1 and TRBJ2-3; D might be TRBD2 (6 bases). CDR3 length: 15 residues. Trimming removed 0 bases at V and 3 bases at J, with 13 bases between. CDR1 SQVTM and CDR2 ANQGSEA come from the germline V gene. CDR3 residues: CSVEDSRGGTDTQYF. In nucleotides, the CDR3 is TGCAGCGTTGAAGATTCGCGGGGTGGGACAGATACGCAGTATTTT.

This clone was detected only a few times. This CDR3 reads CASSLSRQGGTEAFF. The CDR3 coding sequence is TGTGCCAGCAGTTTATCGCGGCAGGGGGGCACTGAAGCTTTCTTT. The J gene is TRBJ1-1, the V gene TRBV27, with 7 nucleotides matching TRBD1. CDR1 is MNHEY and CDR2 is SMNVEV in the germline V gene (reference sequence). The ends lost 0 bases at V and 4 bases at J; junction bases unmatched: 5. This CDR3 spans 15 amino acids.

The J gene is TRBJ1-5, the V gene TRBV5-1; D is perhaps TRBD1 (6 bases). The CDR3 is made up of 15 amino acids. The germline CDR1 and CDR2 sequences are SGHRS and YFSETQ. Trimming removed 3 bases from V and 0 bases from J, with 10 bases in between. CDR3 residues: CASSSSGDSNQPQHF. CDR3 nucleotide sequence: TGCGCCAGCAGCTCATCAGGGGATAGCAATCAGCCCCAGCATTTT.

The chain is built from TRBV5-1 and TRBJ2-3; 7 bases line up with TRBD1. Germline CDR1 SGHRS, CDR2 YFSETQ. V was clipped by 4 bases and J by 0 bases; unmatched bases: 11. This CDR3 region has 17 residues. Here the CDR3 reads CASSRSPLQGSTDTQYF. As DNA, the CDR3 is TGCGCCAGCAGCCGCTCCCCCTTACAGGGGAGCACAGATACGCAGTATTTT.

CDR3 nucleotide sequence: TGCAGCGTTGAACTCGGCGGGGAGCTGTTTTTT. This codes for CSVELGGELFF. This chain uses TRBV29-1 with TRBJ2-2; D not certain. Trimming removed 2 bases at V and 7 bases at J, with 5 bases between. The CDR3 runs 11 residues. CDR1 is SQVTM and CDR2 is ANQGSEA in the germline V gene.

This sequence joins TRBV7-9 and TRBJ2-2; 7 nucleotides agree with TRBD1. The germline gives CDR1 SEHNR, CDR2 FQNEAQ (reference sequence). The CDR3 sequence is 17 residues long. The V segment lost 0 bases and the J segment 1 base; nucleotides outside the gene matches: 5. CDR3 DNA sequence: TGTGCCAGCAGCTTAGCGCTGGGACAGTTGAACACCGGGGAGCTGTTTTTT. Its protein is CASSLALGQLNTGELFF.